The 26 T cell receptor beta chains presented below share a single source sample, sequenced in a study of CD8 T cells in ankylosing spondylitis (dated by TCRdb to the late 2010s). Receptors were amplified or captured by 5' RACE. Sequencing took place on an Illumina HiSeq 2500. Using fastp at Q25 and MiXCR, TCRdb reprocessed the public reads and kept productive beta chains. Each CDR3 protein gets just one entry, which takes the most common genes and DNA from the rows behind it. The sample table records hundreds of thousands of distinct CDR3 sequences; roughly 25% of these occur just once. Clones ranked in the top ten supply under 8% of the sample. Sequenced input: blood, either unsorted or a sorted T cell fraction (not recorded which). The source of these receptors is a male donor with ankylosing spondylitis or in good health (not recorded which).

This rearrangement joins TRBV20-1 to TRBJ1-5, with 8 bases fitting TRBD1. With V trimmed by 2 bases and J by 6 bases, 9 bases remained unmatched. This CDR3 has 15 amino acids. The germline CDR1 and CDR2 sequences are DFQATT and SNEGSKA (reference sequence). As DNA, the CDR3 is TGCAGTGCTAGAAAGGTAGGACAGGGTATTCAGCCCCAGCATTTT. It specifies CSARKVGQGIQPQHF.

The genes are TRBV6-5 and TRBJ2-7; 12 bases are a match to TRBD2. The V and J ends lost 2 bases and 3 bases, in that order; junction bases with no gene match: 8. The CDR3 loop spans 17 amino acids. Germline CDR1 reads MNHEY; CDR2 reads SVGAGI. DNA of the CDR3: TGTGCCAGCAGTTACATGGCTAGCGGGAGGGCCGGCTACGAGCAGTACTTC. Translation gives CASSYMASGRAGYEQYF.

The chain recombines TRBV24-1 with TRBJ1-5, with a possible D match to TRBD1 (5 bases). Germline V gene sequence: CDR1 KGHDR, CDR2 SFDVKD. V was cut by 7 bases and J by 0 bases, with 12 bases left in between. The CDR3 sequence is 15 residues long. CDR3: CATSPRENSNQPQHF. DNA of the CDR3: TGTGCCACCAGCCCCAGGGAAAATAGCAATCAGCCCCAGCATTTT.

This clonotype was detected ten times or more. The chain uses TRBV3-1 and TRBJ1-4, with a possible D match to TRBD1 (5 bases). The CDR3 consists of 18 residues. V was clipped by 1 base and J by 3 bases, with 18 bases between them. Per germline, CDR1 LGHDT and CDR2 YNNKEL (reference sequence). As DNA, the CDR3 is TGTGCCAGCAGCCAAGGTCCCGGTCTGGGGGAGGCTAATGAAAAACTGTTTTTT. It translates to CASSQGPGLGEANEKLFF.

There are many counts of this clonotype. The V and J genes are TRBV4-2 and TRBJ2-1; D call uncertain. The CDR3 runs 17 residues. The germline V gene has CDR1 LGHNA and CDR2 YNFKEQ. V was pared by 0 bases and J by 0 bases, with 12 bases between. The CDR3 here is CASSQDPGGSSYNEQFF. The DNA for the CDR3 is TGTGCCAGCAGCCAAGATCCTGGCGGAAGCTCCTACAATGAGCAGTTCTTC.

The V call is TRBV29-1, the J call TRBJ1-4; D is undetermined. V was pared by 5 bases and J by 5 bases, with 9 bases between. The CDR3 extends over 12 amino acids. CDR1 is SQVTM, CDR2 ANQGSEA, per germline. DNA for the CDR3: TGCAGCGTTATCACGGCAAATGAAAAACTGTTTTTT. Residues: CSVITANEKLFF.

The chain carries TRBV5-5 and TRBJ2-7; the match to TRBD1 covers 8 bases. V shed 4 bases and J 4 bases; nucleotides not matched to a gene: 4. Germline V gives CDR1 SGHKS, CDR2 YYEKEE (reference sequence). The CDR3 loop spans 13 amino acids. This chain's CDR3 is CASSRRDRYEQYF. CDR3 DNA: TGTGCCAGCAGCCGCCGGGACAGGTACGAGCAGTACTTC.

This clonotype occurred many times. This rearrangement joins TRBV20-1 to TRBJ2-5, with D unclear. The germline V gene has CDR1 DFQATT and CDR2 SNEGSKA (reference sequence). The V and J ends lost 6 bases and 5 bases respectively, with 13 bases between them. This CDR3 is 12 amino acids long. The CDR3 DNA sequence: TGCAGTGCCGAGACTCTCGGGGAGACCCAGTACTTC. This translates into CSAETLGETQYF.

This chain joins TRBV5-1 and TRBJ2-1; D call uncertain. V lost 4 bases, J lost 2 bases, and 13 bases lay in between. The length of the CDR3 is 15 residues. CDR1 is SGHRS and CDR2 is YFSETQ in the germline V gene. The CDR3 loop reads CASSPRGSAYNEQFF. DNA for the CDR3: TGCGCCAGCAGCCCAAGAGGTTCAGCCTACAATGAGCAGTTCTTC.

In the case of this clonotype: A much larger clonotype is one base distant, so this may be a read error. V is TRBV18 and J is TRBJ2-7, with no clear D. Trimming left V 3 bases short and J 6 bases short, with 9 bases between. Germline V gene lookup returns CDR1 KGHSH and CDR2 LQKENI. The CDR3 totals 12 residues. CDR3 amino acids: CASSPSSSEQYV. As DNA, the CDR3 is TGTGCCAGCTCACCGTCGTCATCCGAGCAGTACGTC.

The V gene is TRBV12-3 or TRBV12-4, the J gene TRBJ2-7; D not certain. V gave up 5 bases and J gave up 7 bases, with 21 bases separating them. This CDR3 spans 15 amino acids. CDR3 sequence: CASSMGPLGTTEQYF. The CDR3 DNA reads TGTGCCAGCAGTATGGGTCCCCTTGGCACTACTGAGCAGTACTTC.

In its sample, this clonotype was seen many times. J is TRBJ2-7 and V is TRBV9; D uncertain. V lost 0 bases, J lost 0 bases, and 10 bases lay in between. This CDR3 contains 15 residues. Germline V gene lookup returns CDR1 SGDLS and CDR2 YYNGEE. CDR3 amino acids: CASSVEASLSYEQYF. For the CDR3, the DNA is TGTGCCAGCAGCGTAGAGGCCAGCCTCTCCTACGAGCAGTACTTC.

The DNA of the CDR3 is TGTGCCATCAGCCTGGACAGGGGAAGGACCTACGAGCAGTACTTC. It is translated as CAISLDRGRTYEQYF. The V and J genes are TRBV10-3 and TRBJ2-7, with 9 bases that match TRBD1. This CDR3 has 15 amino acids. Germline values: CDR1 ENHRY, CDR2 SYGVKD. The V gene end was trimmed by 6 bases and the J gene end by 2 bases; junction bases not matched to a gene: 8.

This clonotype was seen ten or more times. The chain recombines TRBV15 with TRBJ1-2, with a weak D call TRBD1 (6 bases). In germline, CDR1 is LNHNV, CDR2 YYDKDF (reference sequence). Deletions cut 3 bases from V and 2 bases from J, with 10 bases between. The CDR3 is made up of 14 amino acids. The CDR3 loop is CATSREGGNYGYTF. In nucleotides, the CDR3 is TGTGCCACCAGCAGGGAAGGGGGAAACTATGGCTACACCTTC.

This rearrangement joins TRBV7-9 to TRBJ1-1, with D unresolved. The CDR3 runs 12 residues. Germline CDR1 SEHNR, CDR2 FQNEAQ (reference sequence). V lost 5 bases to trimming and J lost 2 bases, with 6 bases between them. CDR3 amino acids: CASSRINTEAFF. In DNA form, the CDR3 reads TGTGCCAGCAGCCGCATAAACACTGAAGCTTTCTTT.

This clonotype was counted a few times. The chain uses TRBV7-6 and TRBJ2-1; D remains unclear. Germline V CDR1 and CDR2: SGHVS, FNYEAQ. The CDR3 covers 17 residues. V lost 0 bases and J 0 bases, leaving 12 bases between the germline ends. The CDR3 coding sequence is TGTGCCAGCAGCTTAGCGCGACGCTCAAGCTCCTACAATGAGCAGTTCTTC. This sequence encodes CASSLARRSSSYNEQFF.

This clonotype was seen at least ten times. This rearrangement joins TRBV7-2 to TRBJ2-7, with 9 positions matching TRBD1. Trimming at V came to 5 bases and at J to 2 bases, leaving 4 bases not matched to a gene. Germline assignment: CDR1 SGHTA and CDR2 FQGNSA. The CDR3 is 14 amino acids. This CDR3 is CASSARQGAYEQYF. For the CDR3, the DNA is TGTGCCAGCAGCGCCCGACAGGGGGCCTACGAGCAGTACTTC. The variable domain in full, completed from reference TRBV7-2 and TRBJ2-7, reads GAGVSQSPSNKVTEKGKDVELRCDPISGHTALYWYRQSLGQGLEFLIYFQGNSAPDKSGLPSDRFSAERTGGSVSTLTIQRTQQEDSAVYLCASSARQGAYEQYFGPGTRLTVT.

This clonotype was seen many times. The J gene is TRBJ2-2, the V gene TRBV20-1; 7 nucleotides align to TRBD1. Per the germline V gene, CDR1 is DFQATT and CDR2 is SNEGSKA (reference sequence). V dropped 5 bases and J dropped 4; count of bases not matched to a gene: 7. The CDR3 extends over 14 amino acids. This CDR3 reads CSADPGQATGELFF. As DNA, the CDR3 is TGCAGTGCTGATCCTGGACAGGCCACCGGGGAGCTGTTTTTT.

This clonotype was counted a few times. This rearrangement joins TRBV6-1 to TRBJ2-7; TRBD2 aligns across 11 bases. The CDR3 runs to 16 residues. Trimming at V came to 6 bases and at J to 0 bases, leaving 7 bases not matched to a gene. Germline V gene data show CDR1 as MNHNS and CDR2 as SASEGT. The CDR3, as DNA: TGTGCCAGCAGCCAGTTAGCGGGAGGGCCCTCCTACGAGCAGTACTTC. This encodes CASSQLAGGPSYEQYF.

This clonotype has a handful of counts. The gene calls are TRBV25-1 and TRBJ1-5; TRBD1 matches 7 bases. The V segment lost 6 bases and the J segment 1 base; nucleotides outside the gene matches: 3. Germline values: CDR1 MGHDK, CDR2 SYGVNS. The CDR3 contains 14 residues. The CDR3 protein is CASSKGASNQPQHF. The CDR3 DNA is TGTGCCAGCAGCAAGGGGGCGAGCAATCAGCCCCAGCATTTT.

The table lists this clonotype with many counts. This chain connects TRBV6-5 to TRBJ1-6; D is unclear. The CDR3 consists of 17 residues. CDR1 is MNHEY and CDR2 is SVGAGI in the germline V gene. Deletions cut 3 bases from V and 6 bases from J, with 18 bases between. CDR3 amino acids: CASSYLSRKASNSPLHF. CDR3 DNA sequence: TGTGCCAGCAGTTATTTGAGTAGGAAGGCGAGTAATTCACCCCTCCACTTT.

This clonotype was seen repeatedly, ten times or more. This rearrangement joins TRBV10-3 to TRBJ2-1; TRBD2 aligns across 7 bases. The ends lost 4 bases at V and 0 bases at J; junction bases unmatched: 6. Per germline, CDR1 ENHRY and CDR2 SYGVKD. The CDR3 is 16 amino acids. The CDR3: CAISVASGNSYNEQFF. In nucleotides, the CDR3 is TGTGCCATCAGTGTGGCTAGCGGAAACTCCTACAATGAGCAGTTCTTC.

This clonotype turned up a few times. The V gene is TRBV6-1, the J gene TRBJ2-1, with TRBD2 matching over 8 bases. In germline, CDR1 is MNHNS, CDR2 SASEGT. The CDR3 consists of 17 residues. V dropped 7 bases and J dropped 3; count of bases not matched to a gene: 14. The CDR3 region has the DNA TGTGCCAGCAAAAGCAACTTCCCGGGACTAGACTACAATGAGCAGTTCTTC. Amino acid sequence: CASKSNFPGLDYNEQFF.

In this sample, this clonotype turned up once. The chain employs TRBV20-1 and TRBJ1-3; D gene ambiguous. V shed 5 bases and J shed 0 bases, with 11 bases lying between them. Germline CDR1 and CDR2: DFQATT and SNEGSKA (reference sequence). The CDR3 runs to 14 residues. CDR3 in amino acids: CSAAHSDSGNTIYF. The CDR3 DNA sequence: TGCAGTGCTGCCCATTCAGACTCTGGAAACACCATATATTTT.

This clonotype was recorded at least ten times. J is TRBJ2-7 and V is TRBV11-2, with D perhaps given as TRBD1 or TRBD2 (6 bases each). Germline V gene lookup returns CDR1 SGHAT and CDR2 FQNNGV. This CDR3 comprises 14 residues. Trimming took off 5 bases at V and 6 bases at J, with 17 bases between the two ends. The CDR3 spells CASSPFTGASEQYF. CDR3 in DNA: TGTGCCAGCAGCCCGTTCACGGGGGCAAGCGAGCAGTACTTC. The variable domain in full, completed from reference TRBV11-2 and TRBJ2-7, reads EAGVAQSPRYKIIEKRQSVAFWCNPISGHATLYWYQQILGQGPKLLIQFQNNGVVDDSQLPKDRFSAERLKGVDSTLKIQPAKLEDSAVYLCASSPFTGASEQYFGPGTRLTVT.

This clonotype was recorded many times. V and J are TRBV20-1 and TRBJ2-1; 8 bases are shared with TRBD2. This CDR3 has 17 residues. Trimming at V came to 7 bases and at J to 8 bases, leaving 22 bases not matched to a gene. Germline V CDR1 and CDR2: DFQATT, SNEGSKA (reference sequence). The CDR3 region is CSVVGKVAGRALYEQFF. In DNA form, the CDR3 reads TGCAGTGTGGTCGGAAAGGTGGCCGGGAGGGCTCTTTATGAGCAGTTCTTC.